Listed below are T cell receptor beta chains from one sample, sequenced in a study of T cell repertoires in cytomegalovirus infection. MiXCR, applied by TCRdb to the reads, yields one record per CDR3 protein. In the table there are about 98,000 distinct CDR3 sequences, more than 15% of which are singletons. The sequenced material came from PBMCs. Receptors were obtained from a human donor in good health (CMV status not recorded). Some clones in this sample may be carry-over from other donors' samples. The CDR3 runs from the conserved cysteine through the conserved F or W. D genes are given only for firm matches. Clone sizes are given selectively: once, few, many, or a class where the clone is expanded.

CDR3 protein: CAISPGLPYNEQFF; clone size: .; D gene: .; V gene: TRBV10-3
CDR3 protein: CASSQVRQNQETQYF; clone size: .; D gene: .; V gene: TRBV4-2
CDR3 protein: CASSLGSGREKLFF; clone size: many; D gene: .; V gene: TRBV28
CDR3 protein: CASSPQRGGPDTQYF; clone size: .; D gene: TRBD2; V gene: TRBV7-2
CDR3 protein: CASSLNLGYTGELFF; clone size: .; D gene: .; V gene: TRBV7-9
CDR3 protein: CSARDPRGYGQPQHF; clone size: .; D gene: .; V gene: TRBV20-1
CDR3 protein: CASVDPWGRANTEAFF; clone size: .; D gene: .; V gene: TRBV28
CDR3 protein: CAISESLTSGSSYEQYF; clone size: many; D gene: TRBD2; V gene: TRBV10-3
CDR3 protein: CASSLARVLNSNQPQHF; clone size: many; D gene: .; V gene: TRBV7-8
CDR3 protein: CSAQTDGSSYNEQFF; clone size: few; D gene: .; V gene: TRBV20-1
CDR3 protein: CASSLVTGGPAEAFF; clone size: .; D gene: TRBD1; V gene: TRBV12-3/TRBV12-4
CDR3 protein: CASSLDRGVRLAYEQYF; clone size: few; D gene: TRBD1; V gene: TRBV5-6
CDR3 protein: CASSFRTGGYEQYF; clone size: many; D gene: TRBD1; V gene: TRBV7-2
CDR3 protein: CASSLNLGSDTQYF; clone size: few; D gene: .; V gene: TRBV7-2
CDR3 protein: CASSLGAGLEYF; clone size: many; D gene: .; V gene: TRBV7-2
CDR3 protein: CASSYRQRSYEQYF; clone size: many; D gene: .; V gene: TRBV7-2
CDR3 protein: CASSSGQVQPQHF; clone size: many; D gene: TRBD1; V gene: TRBV7-2
CDR3 protein: CASSTYRGVETQYF; clone size: few; D gene: TRBD1; V gene: TRBV7-6
CDR3 protein: CASSSWDSSYEQYF; clone size: few; D gene: TRBD1; V gene: TRBV28
CDR3 protein: CASSYSGTGARVAFF; clone size: .; D gene: TRBD1; V gene: TRBV6-5
CDR3 protein: CASSLASGGSQETQYF; clone size: many; D gene: TRBD2; V gene: TRBV7-8
CDR3 protein: CASSLDIRYGYTF; clone size: .; D gene: .; V gene: TRBV7-9
CDR3 protein: CASSAWGTRLNEQYF; clone size: many; D gene: .; V gene: TRBV7-2
CDR3 protein: CATLTGLNLNEQFF; clone size: many; D gene: .; V gene: TRBV6-2/TRBV6-3
CDR3 protein: CASGLGGRTDTQYF; clone size: many; D gene: .; V gene: TRBV28
CDR3 protein: CASSPYRKLAGEAFF; clone size: many; D gene: .; V gene: TRBV5-6
CDR3 protein: CASRPAGYNEQFF; clone size: few; D gene: .; V gene: TRBV6-2/TRBV6-3
CDR3 protein: CASSLGYRREYQETLYF; clone size: .; D gene: .; V gene: TRBV7-2
CDR3 protein: CASTPGSLDTSPLHF; clone size: .; D gene: .; V gene: TRBV28
CDR3 protein: CASSQGLGTSEQYF; clone size: few; D gene: .; V gene: TRBV14
CDR3 protein: CASSLAGSAKNIQYF; clone size: many; D gene: .; V gene: TRBV7-9
CDR3 protein: CASSIGQGYTDTQYF; clone size: many; D gene: TRBD1; V gene: TRBV12-3/TRBV12-4
CDR3 protein: CASSHGQGIPGANVLTF; clone size: .; D gene: TRBD1; V gene: TRBV3-1
CDR3 protein: CASSDGLAGWTYEQYF; clone size: .; D gene: TRBD2; V gene: TRBV2
CDR3 protein: CSARDRRNGDQPQHF; clone size: .; D gene: .; V gene: TRBV20-1
CDR3 protein: CASSLDRENTQYF; clone size: .; D gene: .; V gene: TRBV11-2
CDR3 protein: CAISGDRGDYEQYF; clone size: many; D gene: TRBD1; V gene: TRBV10-3
CDR3 protein: CASSTSHTDTQYF; clone size: .; D gene: .; V gene: TRBV5-4
CDR3 protein: CASSQEGDTEAFF; clone size: .; D gene: .; V gene: TRBV4-2
CDR3 protein: CASSEFPGEQYF; clone size: few; D gene: .; V gene: TRBV6-1
CDR3 protein: CATYPSDGYTF; clone size: few; D gene: .; V gene: TRBV7-6
CDR3 protein: CASSITAGGNYGYTF; clone size: .; D gene: TRBD1; V gene: TRBV19
CDR3 protein: CASTRQGGLRGYTF; clone size: many; D gene: TRBD1; V gene: TRBV12-3/TRBV12-4
CDR3 protein: CASSLDTGLNYEQYF; clone size: few; D gene: .; V gene: TRBV5-1
CDR3 protein: CAWNDRTGELFF; clone size: many; D gene: .; V gene: TRBV30